These 28 T cell receptor beta chains originate from one sample sequenced in a study of Ad26.COV2.S vaccination and SARS-CoV-2 variants. Stated treatment: about 20 received Ad26.COV2.S at low or high dose, single or two shots; about 5 received placebo; per-sample allocation not given. Day 63 following the first vaccine or placebo injection was when the samples were taken. Sequenced by immunoSEQ multiplex PCR; TCRdb stores in-frame clones only, minus some. The sample records about 400,000 clones, approximately 88% being singletons. Sequences were derived from peripheral blood, sampled in a trial of Ad26.COV2.S vaccine versus placebo. These receptors all come from a person between 18 and 65 years old who received the Ad26.COV2.S COVID-19 vaccine or a placebo.

The chain recombines TRBV19 with TRBJ2-2; D perhaps matches TRBD1 (5 bases). V was trimmed by 6 bases and J by 3 bases, leaving 8 bases between them. This CDR3 contains 13 residues. The germline gives CDR1 LNHDA, CDR2 SQIVND (reference sequence). The CDR3 coding sequence is TGTGCCAGTAGCAGGGATGACACCGGGGAGCTGTTTTTT. Translated, it gives CASSRDDTGELFF.

J is TRBJ1-6 and V is TRBV4-1; a possible D gene is TRBD1 (5 bases). Germline CDR1 is MGHRA and CDR2 is YSYEKL. V gave up 1 base and J gave up 5 bases, with 21 bases separating them. This CDR3 comprises 19 residues. In nucleotides, the CDR3 is TGCGCCAGCAGCCAAGCATCCGCCGGGGCAGGGCCGGATAATTCACCCCTCCACTTT. Protein product: CASSQASAGAGPDNSPLHF.

This chain connects TRBV24-1 to TRBJ2-7; 7 bases align to TRBD2. Germline-derived CDR1 and CDR2 are KGHDR and SFDVKD. CDR3 length: 14 residues. After removal of 5 bases from V and 1 base from J, the junction contained 4 bases not matched to a gene. CDR3 sequence: CATSAGGLSYEQYF. The CDR3 DNA reads TGTGCCACCAGTGCGGGGGGTTTATCCTACGAGCAGTACTTC.

The chain links TRBV12-3 or TRBV12-4 to TRBJ2-2; D not resolved. The CDR3 is made up of 12 amino acids. Trimming pared 3 bases from V and 5 bases from J, leaving 4 bases between. CDR3 protein: CASSLGTGELFF. CDR3 nucleotides: TGTGCCAGCAGTTTGGGTACCGGGGAGCTGTTTTTT.

The chain is built from TRBV5-4 and TRBJ2-2, with D maybe TRBD2 (7 bases). CDR3 length equals 14 residues. Between the trimmed V and J ends, which lost 4 bases and 4 bases, there was a span of 11 bases. CDR1 SGHNT and CDR2 YYREEE come from the germline V gene (reference sequence). The CDR3 DNA sequence: TGTGCCAGCAGCGAGGGGGGGGTCACCGGGGAGCTGTTTTTT. Protein: CASSEGGVTGELFF.

The V call is TRBV5-6, the J call TRBJ2-2, with 15 positions matching TRBD2. Germline V gene sequence: CDR1 SGHDT, CDR2 YYEEEE. J lost 7 bases, V lost 5 bases, and 15 bases had no gene match. CDR3 length: 19 amino acids. The CDR3 here is CASSPGLAGGPVGFGELFF. DNA for the CDR3: TGTGCCAGCAGTCCTGGACTAGCGGGGGGGCCGGTCGGGTTCGGGGAGCTGTTTTTT.

V is TRBV30 and J is TRBJ1-5; perhaps TRBD1 as D (6 bases). The CDR3 sequence is 14 residues long. The germline gives CDR1 GTSNPN, CDR2 SVGIG (reference sequence). V was cut by 3 bases and J by 0 bases, with 9 bases left in between. In DNA, the CDR3 is TGTGCCTGGAGAGACAGGTCTAGCAATCAGCCCCAGCATTTT. Its protein is CAWRDRSSNQPQHF.

The CDR3 nucleotides read TGCAGTGCTAGTTCGACGGGGGGTTCACCCCTCCACTTT. It is translated as CSASSTGGSPLHF. J is TRBJ1-6 and V is TRBV20-1, with a weak D call TRBD1 (5 bases). CDR3 length: 13 amino acids. Germline CDR1 and CDR2: DFQATT and SNEGSKA (reference sequence). Between the trimmed V and J ends, which lost 3 bases and 9 bases, there was a span of 12 bases.

This clone appeared a single time. The V and J genes are TRBV24-1 and TRBJ2-5; D ambiguous. Germline V gives CDR1 KGHDR, CDR2 SFDVKD. V lost 2 bases, J lost 2 bases, and 2 bases lay in between. This CDR3 contains 12 residues. The CDR3 region is CATSDWQETQYF. CDR3 sequence (DNA): TGTGCCACCAGTGATTGGCAAGAGACCCAGTACTTC.

This clone was seen once. The DNA for the CDR3 is TGTGCCTGGAGTGCGGACTTCACAGATACGCAGTATTTT. The encoded protein is CAWSADFTDTQYF. This chain uses TRBV30 with TRBJ2-3; weak D call: TRBD2 (5 bases). CDR1 and CDR2 from the germline V gene are GTSNPN and SVGIG (reference sequence). The CDR3 spans 13 residues. Trimming took 1 base from V and 2 from J, leaving 7 bases between them.

This sequence joins TRBV28 and TRBJ2-7; 9 bases align to TRBD1. The CDR3 contains 12 residues. Germline CDR1 is MDHEN and CDR2 is SYDVKM. With V trimmed by 2 bases and J by 13 bases, 6 bases remained unmatched. As DNA, the CDR3 is TGTGCCAGCAGTTTAGACAGGGGGTGGAATTACTTC. Encoded protein: CASSLDRGWNYF.

The chain recombines TRBV18 with TRBJ1-3; D is undetermined. Trimming took 4 bases from V and 0 from J, leaving 13 bases between them. CDR3 size: 16 residues. CDR1 and CDR2 (germline): KGHSH, LQKENI. CDR3 loop: CASSQLWKGSGNTIYF. CDR3 nucleotides: TGTGCCAGCTCACAGCTCTGGAAGGGCTCTGGAAACACCATATATTTT.

V usage is TRBV5-6 and J usage is TRBJ2-5; 11 bases fit TRBD1. The CDR3 sequence is 16 residues long. CDR1 and CDR2 from the germline V gene are SGHDT and YYEEEE. V was clipped by 1 base and J by 4 bases; unmatched bases: 6. The CDR3 sequence: CASSLLGQGAGETQYF. The CDR3 DNA sequence: TGTGCCAGCAGCTTGCTTGGACAGGGGGCCGGAGAGACCCAGTACTTC.

The V gene is TRBV28, the J gene TRBJ2-2; D may correspond to TRBD1 or TRBD2 (5 bases each). Trimming stripped 3 bases from V and 0 bases from J, with 11 bases between. Germline loops: CDR1 MDHEN, CDR2 SYDVKM. This CDR3 contains 16 residues. The CDR3 nucleotides are TGTGCCAGCAGTTTTACGAGGGGCTCGAACACCGGGGAGCTGTTTTTT. Amino acid sequence: CASSFTRGSNTGELFF.

The J gene is TRBJ2-3, the V gene TRBV4-1; 8 bases are shared with TRBD1. This CDR3 spans 15 amino acids. Looked up from germline, CDR1 is MGHRA and CDR2 is YSYEKL. Trimming cost V 4 bases and J 4 bases; bases outside gene matches: 7. The CDR3 loop is CASSRVTGDPDTQYF. CDR3 in DNA: TGCGCCAGCAGCCGAGTGACAGGGGACCCAGATACGCAGTATTTT.

This rearrangement joins TRBV10-3 to TRBJ2-3; 14 nucleotides align to TRBD2. Trimming removed 2 bases from V and 0 bases from J; junction bases left unmatched: 7. Germline V CDR1 and CDR2: ENHRY, SYGVKD. This CDR3 spans 19 amino acids. In DNA, the CDR3 is TGTGCCATCAGTGAGAGGGGACTAGCGGGGGCGCCTAGCACAGATACGCAGTATTTT. Translating it yields CAISERGLAGAPSTDTQYF.

The chain couples TRBV28 to TRBJ1-5, with D possibly TRBD1 on 5 matching bases. The CDR3 has 15 amino acids. V dropped 3 bases and J dropped 5 bases, with 14 bases sitting between them. CDR1 and CDR2 from the germline V gene are MDHEN and SYDVKM. As DNA, the CDR3 is TGTGCCAGCAGTTTCGCCAGGGCGGGTGATCAGCCCCAGCATTTT. Protein sequence: CASSFARAGDQPQHF.

The V call is TRBV4-1, the J call TRBJ2-1, with D unresolved. Per germline, CDR1 MGHRA and CDR2 YSYEKL. V was clipped by 0 bases and J by 5 bases, with 14 bases between them. The CDR3 spans 16 residues. CDR3 residues: CASSQDRLTWNNEQFF. The CDR3 DNA is TGCGCCAGCAGCCAAGATCGCCTAACATGGAACAATGAGCAGTTCTTC.

V and J are TRBV5-1 and TRBJ1-1, with TRBD1 as a possible D gene (5 bases). The CDR3 runs to 15 residues. V was clipped by 3 bases and J by 11 bases, with 23 bases between them. Germline assignment: CDR1 SGHRS and CDR2 YFSETQ. This CDR3 reads CASSSHTSDSAAAFF. The CDR3 DNA reads as TGCGCCAGCAGCTCCCACACCTCAGACAGTGCGGCTGCTTTCTTT. Together with reference TRBV5-1 and TRBJ1-1, the CDR3 gives the full variable domain: KAGVTQTPRYLIKTRGQQVTLSCSPISGHRSVSWYQQTPGQGLQFLFEYFSETQRNKGNFPGRFSGRQFSNSRSEMNVSTLELGDSALYLCASSSHTSDSAAAFFGQGTRLTVV.

The chain combines TRBV12-3 or TRBV12-4 with TRBJ2-5; D uncertain. The CDR3 is 12 residues long. The germline V and J ends were trimmed by 5 bases and 6 bases, with 10 bases remaining between them. As DNA, the CDR3 is TGTGCCAGCAGTCCCGTCGAGAAGACCCAGTACTTC. Translation: CASSPVEKTQYF.

The chain carries TRBV3-1 (or the pseudogene TRBV3-2) and TRBJ2-7; 9 bases are a match to TRBD2. This CDR3 is built from 16 residues. Germline V gene sequence: CDR1 LGHDT, CDR2 YNNKEL (reference sequence). The J segment lost 4 bases and the V segment lost 3 bases, leaving 10 bases of the junction unmatched. CDR3 bases: TGTGCCAGCAGCCAGGGCCCGGGACTAGCTACGTACGAGCAGTACTTC. Its translation is CASSQGPGLATYEQYF.

The CDR3 reads CAWSEHRKGNQPQHF. The CDR3 DNA sequence: TGTGCCTGGAGTGAACATCGGAAGGGCAATCAGCCCCAGCATTTT. The chain combines TRBV30 with TRBJ1-5; D remains unclear. The CDR3 contains 15 residues. CDR1 and CDR2 from the germline V gene are GTSNPN and SVGIG (reference sequence). With 1 base removed from V and 2 bases from J, the gap between germline ends came to 12 bases.

J is TRBJ1-5 and V is TRBV2; D is perhaps TRBD1 (5 bases). Germline CDR1 is SNHLY and CDR2 is FYNNEI. The CDR3 consists of 15 residues. V was shortened by 1 base and J by 3 bases, with 10 bases between the two germline ends. The CDR3, as DNA: TGTGCCAGCAGTGAAGAGGGCAGGGACAATCAGCCCCAGCATTTT. Encoded protein: CASSEEGRDNQPQHF. Drawing the rest from reference TRBV2 and TRBJ1-5, the complete variable domain is EPEVTQTPSHQVTQMGQEVILRCVPISNHLYFYWYRQILGQKVEFLVSFYNNEISEKSEIFDDQFSVERPDGSNFTLKIRSTKLEDSAMYFCASSEEGRDNQPQHFGDGTRLSIL.

This chain links TRBV19 with TRBJ2-3; D gene uncertain. The V gene's germline CDR1 is LNHDA and CDR2 SQIVND (reference sequence). V was shortened by 5 bases and J by 5 bases, with 14 bases between the two germline ends. The CDR3 totals 14 residues. CDR3 sequence: CASSLVGYKDTQYF. For the CDR3, the DNA is TGTGCCAGTAGTCTGGTGGGGTACAAAGATACGCAGTATTTT.

The rearrangement uses TRBV30 and TRBJ1-1; 7 positions agree with TRBD1. The CDR3 length is 14 residues. The germline gives CDR1 GTSNPN, CDR2 SVGIG (reference sequence). The ends lost 2 bases at V and 5 bases at J; junction bases unmatched: 8. The CDR3 coding sequence is TGTGCCTGGAGTCGGAAGGGGGCAAGGACTGAAGCTTTCTTT. Protein product: CAWSRKGARTEAFF.

This clone was detected only once. V is TRBV6-4 and J is TRBJ2-7, with unresolved D. This CDR3 comprises 12 residues. Germline V gene lookup returns CDR1 MRHNA and CDR2 SNTAGT. V dropped 6 bases and J dropped 3 bases, with 9 bases sitting between them. The CDR3 loop is CASRDARYEQYF. The CDR3 coding sequence is TGTGCCAGCAGGGATGCCCGCTACGAGCAGTACTTC.

This clone was recorded only once. The rearrangement links TRBV6-1 to TRBJ1-1; D unresolved. Looked up from germline, CDR1 is MNHNS and CDR2 is SASEGT. This CDR3 spans 13 amino acids. Trimming took off 2 bases at V and 8 bases at J, with 12 bases between the two ends. The CDR3 here is CASSEYIGLEAFF. The CDR3 DNA follows: TGTGCCAGCAGTGAATATATAGGGCTGGAAGCTTTCTTT.

The V and J genes are TRBV7-2 and TRBJ2-5; tentative D call: TRBD2 (7 bases). The CDR3 length is 16 residues. Germline values: CDR1 SGHTA, CDR2 FQGNSA. The V gene lost 7 bases and the J gene lost 5 bases, with 23 bases spanning the gap. CDR3 in DNA: TGTGCCAGCAAAAGGCGGGGGCAGGCTGGTTGGGAGACCCAGTACTTC. It specifies CASKRRGQAGWETQYF.